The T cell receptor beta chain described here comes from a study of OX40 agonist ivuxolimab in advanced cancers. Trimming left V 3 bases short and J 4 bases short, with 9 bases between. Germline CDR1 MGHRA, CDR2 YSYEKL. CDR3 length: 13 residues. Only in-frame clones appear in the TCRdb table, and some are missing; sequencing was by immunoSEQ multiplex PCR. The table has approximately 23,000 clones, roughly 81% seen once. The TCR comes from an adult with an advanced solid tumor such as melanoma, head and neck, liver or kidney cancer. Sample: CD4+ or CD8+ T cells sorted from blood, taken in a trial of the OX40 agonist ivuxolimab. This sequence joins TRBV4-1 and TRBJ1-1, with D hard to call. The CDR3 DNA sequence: TGCGCCAGCAGCCAGGGGTTGGGCACTGAAGCTTTCTTT. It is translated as CASSQGLGTEAFF.